This T cell receptor (beta chain) was identified in a study of blood T cell repertoires in COVID-19. TCRdb keeps only in-frame clones here, not all; method: immunoSEQ multiplex PCR. The sample shows about 320,000 clones, over 70% of them seen only once. From germline, CDR1 is SSHAT and CDR2 FNYEAQ (reference sequence). V lost 3 bases, J lost 13 bases, and 15 bases lay in between. The CDR3 loop spans 13 amino acids. Source material: peripheral blood. This TCR came from a woman aged 50 to 60 with acute or convalescent COVID-19. The chain joins TRBV7-7 to TRBJ1-4; D is possibly TRBD1 (5 bases). CDR3: CASSLAGGGGLFF. CDR3 bases: TGTGCCAGCAGCTTGGCCGGCGGGGGGGGACTGTTTTTT.